This entry lists 21 T cell receptor beta chains sequenced from one sample in a study of tumor and adjacent non-tumor tissue in lung cancer. Three rounds of nested PCR, following a modified ARM-PCR protocol, produced the TCRbeta library. A single record per CDR3 protein comes from TCRdb applying MiXCR to the multiplex PCR reads. The table records roughly 220,000 distinct CDR3 sequences, 60% to 85% of them present only once. The template was RNA from unsorted bulk tissue. The sample comprised lung tumor tissue. These receptor sequences come from a man in his sixties with non-small cell lung cancer.

The chain is built from TRBV11-2 and TRBJ2-5, with D perhaps matching TRBD2 (7 bases). Germline V CDR1 and CDR2: SGHAT, FQNNGV. Trimming removed 4 bases at V and 5 bases at J, with 20 bases between. The CDR3 consists of 16 residues. The CDR3: CASSSAMGGLMETQYF. The CDR3 DNA follows: TGTGCCAGCAGCTCCGCAATGGGGGGGCTAATGGAGACCCAGTACTTC.

This clonotype occurred once. This likely comes from a read error, as the CDR3 has no conserved phenylalanine or tryptophan at its end. The DNA is left out, because the CDR3 cannot be placed on it with certainty; the CDR3 is given as TCRdb lists it. The rearrangement joins TRBV11-2 to TRBJ1-6. From its first to its last residue, the CDR3 has 14 amino acids. Germline assignment: CDR1 SGHAT and CDR2 FQNNGV. Here the CDR3 reads CASSFGVGNSLLHL.

Worth noting for this clonotype: The conserved final phenylalanine or tryptophan is absent from the CDR3, which likely points to a read error. The V gene is TRBV2, the J gene TRBJ2-2; D is possibly TRBD2 (5 bases). CDR1 SNHLY and CDR2 FYNNEI come from the germline V gene. CDR3 length equals 15 residues. As DNA, the CDR3 is TGTGCAAGCAGTCCGAAGGCTAGCCTGGTCGGGGAGCTGTTTTCT. Translating it yields CASSPKASLVGELFS.

About this clonotype: At one end, the junction sequence differs from germline, possibly due to a read error. V is TRBV11-2 and J is TRBJ2-1; D gene uncertain. The germline V gene encodes CDR1 SGHAT and CDR2 FQNNGV. CDR3 length: 14 amino acids. CDR3 residues: CVSSLGRAYDEHFF. The CDR3 region has the DNA TGTGTCAGTAGCCTAGGACGAGCCTATGATGAGCACTTCTTC.

To note about this clonotype: At one of its ends the junction is not consistent with the germline gene, which may arise from a read error. The genes are TRBV28 and TRBJ1-5; TRBD1 might be the D (5 bases). CDR3 length: 15 residues. Germline values: CDR1 MDHEN, CDR2 SYDVKM. CDR3 nucleotide sequence: TGTGTCAGCACACCTCGTTGGGGGGGAAATCAGCCCCAGCATTTT. It is translated as CVSTPRWGGNQPQHF.

This clonotype was seen more than once but under ten times. This chain connects TRBV12-3 or TRBV12-4 to TRBJ2-1; unclear D gene. V was trimmed by 5 bases and J by 9 bases, leaving 14 bases between them. The CDR3 is 13 amino acids. Here the CDR3 reads CASSPPVFGEQFF. Written as DNA, the CDR3 is TGTGCCAGCAGTCCCCCAGTGTTTGGTGAGCAGTTCTTC.

As regards this clonotype: A much larger clone is a single base away; this may be a read error. The chain combines TRBV4-2 with TRBJ1-5, with a tentative D call TRBD2 (5 bases). With the DNA end fitting TRBJ2-3 better, the J assignment may be wrong. The germline V gene encodes CDR1 LGHNA and CDR2 YNFKEQ. The CDR3 has 16 residues. The CDR3 protein is CASSQDQRASNQPQYF. CDR3 nucleotides: TGTGCCAGCAGCCAAGACCAGAGGGCGAGCAATCAGCCCCAGTATTTT.

This clonotype was found a few times. One end of the junction does not line up with germline, which may come from a read error. This rearrangement joins TRBV11-2 to TRBJ1-1; D gene ambiguous. The CDR3 has 14 amino acids. CDR1 and CDR2 (germline): SGHAT, FQNNGV. The CDR3 DNA reads as TGTGCCAGCGGCTTAGACGGAGTGAACACTGGAGCTTTCTTT. Its protein product is CASGLDGVNTGAFF.

This clonotype was counted ten times or more. V and J are TRBV14 and TRBJ2-3; TRBD2 agrees at 7 bases. This CDR3 is built from 15 residues. V shed 0 bases and J 2 bases; nucleotides not matched to a gene: 2. Per the germline V gene, CDR1 is SGHDN and CDR2 is FVKESK. CDR3 DNA: TGTGCCAGCAGCCAAGACGGGGGGAACACAGATACGCAGTATTTT. It encodes CASSQDGGNTDTQYF.

Turning to this clonotype: The conserved phenylalanine or tryptophan is not found at the CDR3 terminus, so this likely reflects a read error. The V gene is TRBV11-2, the J gene TRBJ2-1; D might be TRBD1 (5 bases). The CDR3 contains 15 residues. Germline V CDR1 and CDR2: SGHAT, FQNNGV. The CDR3 DNA is TGTGCCAGTAGCTTAGATCCAGGGTCGGTATATGAGCAGTTCGTC. Its translation: CASSLDPGSVYEQFV.

This chain links TRBV11-1 with TRBJ2-7; D perhaps matches TRBD2 (6 bases). The CDR3 extends over 13 amino acids. Trimming left V 7 bases short and J 3 bases short, with 13 bases between. From germline, CDR1 is SGHAT and CDR2 FQDESV (reference sequence). The CDR3 loop reads CASNRDGGYEQYF. Written as DNA, the CDR3 is TGTGCCAGCAACCGGGACGGGGGCTACGAGCAGTACTTC.

Points on this clonotype: Since no conserved phenylalanine or tryptophan closes the CDR3, a read error is the likely cause. The chain has TRBV12-3 or TRBV12-4 and TRBJ2-5; 13 bases align to TRBD2. This CDR3 has 16 amino acids. Here the CDR3 DNA reads TGTGCGAGCAGCCGGACTAGCGGGGGACCCCAAGAGACCCAGTACGTC. It codes for CASSRTSGGPQETQYV.

A word on this clonotype: A junction end diverges from the germline sequence, so it may reflect a read error. This sequence joins TRBV5-5 and TRBJ2-3; TRBD1 is a possible D gene (5 bases). The CDR3 contains 13 residues. The germline gives CDR1 SGHKS, CDR2 YYEKEE (reference sequence). The CDR3 reads CAGSRGHADTQYF. DNA for the CDR3: TGTGCCGGCAGCCGCGGACATGCCGATACGCAGTATTTT.

V gene TRBV28 combines with J gene TRBJ1-5; TRBD1 might be the D (5 bases). Germline V lookup: CDR1 MDHEN, CDR2 SYDVKM. The V end was cut by 8 bases, the J end by 1 base, with 12 bases between. CDR3 length: 14 amino acids. In DNA form, the CDR3 reads TGTGCCAGCGGGGCCTACGGAAGCAATCAGCCCCAGCATTTT. Protein sequence: CASGAYGSNQPQHF.

This clonotype was seen only once. A read error may be the cause here, since a much bigger clone is one base away. The rearrangement uses TRBV29-1 and TRBJ2-3; D is perhaps TRBD2 (6 bases). The germline V gene encodes CDR1 SQVTM and CDR2 ANQGSEA. V was pared by 7 bases and J by 5 bases, with 19 bases between. This CDR3 region has 14 residues. The CDR3 DNA reads TGCAGCGCGACTAGAGGGAGTGGAGTAGATACGCAGTATTTT. Amino acids: CSATRGSGVDTQYF.

This clonotype was seen many times. The chain links TRBV20-1 to TRBJ2-7; weak D call: TRBD1 (5 bases). Germline V gene sequence: CDR1 DFQATT, CDR2 SNEGSKA (reference sequence). The CDR3 runs to 12 residues. This CDR3 reads CGRQGSSYEQYF. CDR3 bases: TGCGGACGGCAGGGAAGCTCCTACGAGCAGTACTTC.

This clonotype was detected only a few times. V and J are TRBV12-3 or TRBV12-4 and TRBJ2-7, with 8 bases lining up with TRBD2. The length of the CDR3 is 16 residues. V lost 1 base, J lost 3 bases, and 8 bases stayed unmatched. The CDR3 protein is CASSLGGAGGLYEQYF. CDR3 DNA: TGTGCCAGCAGTTTAGGCGGCGCGGGAGGTCTCTACGAGCAGTACTTC.

About this clonotype itself: A much bigger clone sits one base away, suggesting this may be a read error. The chain has TRBV28 and TRBJ1-5, with 7 positions matching TRBD1. The CDR3 is made up of 15 amino acids. V was pared by 7 bases and J by 4 bases, with 10 bases of the junction left unmatched. Germline CDR1 MDHEN, CDR2 SYDVKM. CDR3 amino acids: CASNEQGKANQPQHF. CDR3 nucleotide sequence: TGTGCCAGCAACGAACAGGGGAAAGCGAATCAGCCCCAGCATTTT.

In the case of this clonotype: The final CDR3 position lacks the conserved phenylalanine or tryptophan, pointing to a likely read error. J is TRBJ2-3 and V is TRBV20-1, with TRBD2 matching 11 bases. Germline assignment: CDR1 DFQATT and CDR2 SNEGSKA (reference sequence). The CDR3 is 17 amino acids. V lost 6 bases and J lost 1; bases outside the gene matches: 12. CDR3 in DNA: TGCAGTGCCCCAACGCCTAGCGGGGGGATTGGCACAGATACGCAGTATTTG. Translating gives CSAPTPSGGIGTDTQYL.

This clonotype was seen just once. The CDR3 carries no conserved terminal phenylalanine or tryptophan, so it likely arises from a read error. The V gene is TRBV6-5, the J gene TRBJ2-5; the D gene is possibly TRBD2 (6 bases). Trimming shortened V by 5 bases and J by 9 bases, and 19 bases separated the two germline ends. This CDR3 spans 14 amino acids. CDR1 and CDR2 from the germline V gene are MNHEY and SVGAGI. As DNA, the CDR3 is TGTGCCAGCAGTGATACCGGGGCCGCGGGGTCCCAGTACTCC. Its translation is CASSDTGAAGSQYS.

The gene calls are TRBV20-1 and TRBJ1-3; TRBD1 might be the D (6 bases). The germline V gene has CDR1 DFQATT and CDR2 SNEGSKA (reference sequence). The CDR3 totals 14 residues. This chain's CDR3 is CTANALGGGITIYF. The CDR3, as DNA: TGCACTGCCAACGCACTTGGAGGGGGTATCACCATATATTTT.